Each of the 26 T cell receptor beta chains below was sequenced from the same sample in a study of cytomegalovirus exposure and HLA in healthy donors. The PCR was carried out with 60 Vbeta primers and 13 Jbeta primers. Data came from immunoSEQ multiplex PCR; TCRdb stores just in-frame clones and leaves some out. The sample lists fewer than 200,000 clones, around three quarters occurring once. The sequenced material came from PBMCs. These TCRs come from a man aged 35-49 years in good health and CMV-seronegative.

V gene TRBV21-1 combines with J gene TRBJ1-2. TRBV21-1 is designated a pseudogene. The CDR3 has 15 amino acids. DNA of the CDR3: TGTGCCAGCAGCAAAAGAGGGCGGCAGGAGGATGGCTACACCTTC. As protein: CASSKRGRQEDGYTF.

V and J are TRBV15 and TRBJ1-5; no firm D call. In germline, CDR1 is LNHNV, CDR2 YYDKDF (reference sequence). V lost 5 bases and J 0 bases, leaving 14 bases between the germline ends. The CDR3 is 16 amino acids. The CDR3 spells CATSPVSVFSNQPQHF. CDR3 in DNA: TGTGCCACCAGCCCCGTGTCGGTCTTTAGCAATCAGCCCCAGCATTTT. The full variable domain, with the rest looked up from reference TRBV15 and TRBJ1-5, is DAMVIQNPRYQVTQFGKPVTLSCSQTLNHNVMYWYQQKSSQAPKLLFHYYDKDFNNEADTPDNFQSRRPNTSFCFLDIRSPGLGDTAMYLCATSPVSVFSNQPQHFGDGTRLSIL.

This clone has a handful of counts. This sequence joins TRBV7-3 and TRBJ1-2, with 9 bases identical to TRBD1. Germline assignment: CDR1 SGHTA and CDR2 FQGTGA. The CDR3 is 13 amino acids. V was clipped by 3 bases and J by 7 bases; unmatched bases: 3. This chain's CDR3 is CASSFGTGFGYTF. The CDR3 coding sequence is TGTGCCAGCAGCTTCGGGACAGGGTTTGGCTACACCTTC.

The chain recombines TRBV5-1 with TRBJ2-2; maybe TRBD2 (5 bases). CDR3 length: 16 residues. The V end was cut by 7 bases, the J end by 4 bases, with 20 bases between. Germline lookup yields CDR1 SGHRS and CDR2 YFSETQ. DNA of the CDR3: TGCGCCAGCCGACTTTCGGGCTCTGAGGGCACCGGGGAGCTGTTTTTT. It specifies CASRLSGSEGTGELFF.

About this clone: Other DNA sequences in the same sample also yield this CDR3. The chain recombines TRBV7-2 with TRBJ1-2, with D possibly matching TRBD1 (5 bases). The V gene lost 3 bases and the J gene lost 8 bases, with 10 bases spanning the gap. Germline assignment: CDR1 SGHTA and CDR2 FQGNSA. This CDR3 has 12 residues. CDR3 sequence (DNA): TGTGCCAGCAGCTTCCCGGGGGGGGGCTACACCTTC. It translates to CASSFPGGGYTF. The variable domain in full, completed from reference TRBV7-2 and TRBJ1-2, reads GAGVSQSPSNKVTEKGKDVELRCDPISGHTALYWYRQSLGQGLEFLIYFQGNSAPDKSGLPSDRFSAERTGGSVSTLTIQRTQQEDSAVYLCASSFPGGGYTFGSGTRLTVV.

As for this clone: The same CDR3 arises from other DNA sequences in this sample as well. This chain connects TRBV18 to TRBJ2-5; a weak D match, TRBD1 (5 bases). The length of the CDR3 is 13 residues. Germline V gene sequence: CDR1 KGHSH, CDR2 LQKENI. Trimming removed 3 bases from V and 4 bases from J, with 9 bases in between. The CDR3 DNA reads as TGTGCCAGCTCACCTTCTAGGGGAGAGACCCAGTACTTC. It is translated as CASSPSRGETQYF.

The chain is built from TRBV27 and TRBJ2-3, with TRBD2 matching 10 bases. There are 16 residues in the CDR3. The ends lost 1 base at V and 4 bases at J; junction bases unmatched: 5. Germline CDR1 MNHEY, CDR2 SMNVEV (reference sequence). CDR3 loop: CASSLYSSGRPDTQYF. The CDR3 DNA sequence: TGTGCCAGCAGTTTATATTCTAGCGGGAGACCAGATACGCAGTATTTT.

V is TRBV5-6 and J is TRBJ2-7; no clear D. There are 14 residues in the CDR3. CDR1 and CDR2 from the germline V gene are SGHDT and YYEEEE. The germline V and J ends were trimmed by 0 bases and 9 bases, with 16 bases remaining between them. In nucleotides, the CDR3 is TGTGCCAGCAGCTTGGGGGCAGTCCCCTCCCGGCAGTACTTC. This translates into CASSLGAVPSRQYF.

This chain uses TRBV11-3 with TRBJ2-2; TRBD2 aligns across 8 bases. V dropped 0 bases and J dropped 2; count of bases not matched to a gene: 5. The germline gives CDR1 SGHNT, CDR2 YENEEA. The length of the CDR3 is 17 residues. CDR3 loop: CASSLDTAGGNTGELFF. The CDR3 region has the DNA TGTGCCAGCAGCTTAGATACGGCGGGGGGAAACACCGGGGAGCTGTTTTTT.

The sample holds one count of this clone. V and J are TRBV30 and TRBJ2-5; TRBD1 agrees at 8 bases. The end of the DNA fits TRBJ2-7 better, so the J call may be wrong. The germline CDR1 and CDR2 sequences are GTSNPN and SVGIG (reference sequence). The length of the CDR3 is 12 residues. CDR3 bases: TGTGCCTGGAGTACAGGGGGCTACGAGCAGTACTTC. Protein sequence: CAWSTGGYEQYF.

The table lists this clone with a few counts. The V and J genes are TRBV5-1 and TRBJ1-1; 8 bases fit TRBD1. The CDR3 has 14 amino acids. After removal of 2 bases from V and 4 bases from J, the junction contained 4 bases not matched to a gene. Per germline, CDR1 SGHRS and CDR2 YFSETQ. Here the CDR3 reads CASSFGQGVTEAFF. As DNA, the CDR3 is TGCGCCAGCAGCTTCGGACAGGGAGTCACTGAAGCTTTCTTT.

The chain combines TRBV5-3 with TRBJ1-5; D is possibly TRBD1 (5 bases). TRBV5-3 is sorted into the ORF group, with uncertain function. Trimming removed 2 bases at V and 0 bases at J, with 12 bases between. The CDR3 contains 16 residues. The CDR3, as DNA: TGTGCCAGAAGCTTTGCGGGGCTGTGTAGCAATCAGCCCCAGCATTTT. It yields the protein CARSFAGLCSNQPQHF.

The CDR3 DNA reads TGCGCCAGCAGCTTCCTGGGGGGAGATACGCAGTATTTT. This sequence encodes CASSFLGGDTQYF. The chain couples TRBV5-1 to TRBJ2-3; D is perhaps TRBD2 (6 bases). The V gene's germline CDR1 is SGHRS and CDR2 YFSETQ. The CDR3 has 13 amino acids. V gave up 2 bases and J gave up 5 bases, with 9 bases separating them.

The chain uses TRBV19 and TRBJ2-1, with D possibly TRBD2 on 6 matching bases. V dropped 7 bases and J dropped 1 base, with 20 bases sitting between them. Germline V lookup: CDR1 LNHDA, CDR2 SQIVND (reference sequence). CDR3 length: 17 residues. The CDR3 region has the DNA TGTGCCAGTACCTTAGGAAGGAGGGGCGCGTCCTACAATGAGCAGTTCTTC. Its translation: CASTLGRRGASYNEQFF.

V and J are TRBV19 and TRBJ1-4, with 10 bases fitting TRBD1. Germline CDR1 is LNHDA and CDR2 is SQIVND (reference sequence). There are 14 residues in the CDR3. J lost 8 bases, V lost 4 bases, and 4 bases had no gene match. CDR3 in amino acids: CASSRQGAREKLFF. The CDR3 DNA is TGTGCCAGTAGTAGACAGGGGGCGCGCGAAAAACTGTTTTTT. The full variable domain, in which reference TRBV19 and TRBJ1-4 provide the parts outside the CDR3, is DGGITQSPKYLFRKEGQNVTLSCEQNLNHDAMYWYRQDPGQGLRLIYYSQIVNDFQKGDIAEGYSVSREKKESFPLTVTSAQKNPTAFYLCASSRQGAREKLFFGSGTQLSVL.

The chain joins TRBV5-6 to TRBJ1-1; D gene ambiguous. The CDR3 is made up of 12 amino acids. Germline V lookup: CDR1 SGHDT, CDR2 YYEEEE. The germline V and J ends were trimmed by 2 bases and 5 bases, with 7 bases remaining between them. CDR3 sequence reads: CASSFGRTEAFF. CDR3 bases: TGTGCCAGCAGCTTCGGGAGGACTGAAGCTTTCTTT.

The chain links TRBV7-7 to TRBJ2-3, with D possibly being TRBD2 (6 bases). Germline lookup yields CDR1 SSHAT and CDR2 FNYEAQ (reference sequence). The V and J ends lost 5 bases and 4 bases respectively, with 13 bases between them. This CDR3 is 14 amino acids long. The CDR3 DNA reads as TGTGCCAGCAGCGAGGGACTGGCAGCAGATACGCAGTATTTT. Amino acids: CASSEGLAADTQYF.

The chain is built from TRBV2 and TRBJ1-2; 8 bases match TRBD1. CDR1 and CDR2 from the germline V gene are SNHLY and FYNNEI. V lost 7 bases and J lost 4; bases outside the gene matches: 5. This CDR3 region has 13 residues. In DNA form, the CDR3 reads TGTGCCAGCACACAGGGGGTTCGCTATGGCTACACCTTC. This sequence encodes CASTQGVRYGYTF.

CDR3 nucleotide sequence: TGCAGCGTTGAGGTCCGCTCGGGAGGAGAGCAGTACTTC. As protein: CSVEVRSGGEQYF. This chain uses TRBV29-1 with TRBJ2-7, with 7 nucleotides matching TRBD2. Losses at the gene ends were 3 bases for V and 7 bases for J; bases not matched to a gene: 9. This CDR3 is 13 amino acids long. Germline values: CDR1 SQVTM, CDR2 ANQGSEA.

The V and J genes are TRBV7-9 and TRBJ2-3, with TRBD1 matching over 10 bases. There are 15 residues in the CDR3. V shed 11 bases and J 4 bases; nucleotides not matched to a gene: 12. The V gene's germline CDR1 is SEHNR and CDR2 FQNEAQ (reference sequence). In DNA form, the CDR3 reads TGTGCCGGGAAGCGGGACAGGGGAGCCCCAGATACGCAGTATTTT. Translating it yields CAGKRDRGAPDTQYF.

Written as DNA, the CDR3 is TGTGCCAGCAGTGGGACAGGTTCGAGACAGCCCCAGCATTTT. It codes for CASSGTGSRQPQHF. The chain links TRBV2 to TRBJ1-5, with 7 nucleotides matching TRBD1. V was pared by 4 bases and J by 7 bases, with 7 bases of the junction left unmatched. The CDR3 extends over 14 amino acids. The V gene's germline CDR1 is SNHLY and CDR2 FYNNEI.

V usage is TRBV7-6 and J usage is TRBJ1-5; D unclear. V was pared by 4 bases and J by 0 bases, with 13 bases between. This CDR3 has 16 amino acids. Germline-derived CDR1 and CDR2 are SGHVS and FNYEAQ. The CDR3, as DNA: TGTGCCAGCAGCTCTCGGACCCGGGGTAGCAATCAGCCCCAGCATTTT. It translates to CASSSRTRGSNQPQHF.

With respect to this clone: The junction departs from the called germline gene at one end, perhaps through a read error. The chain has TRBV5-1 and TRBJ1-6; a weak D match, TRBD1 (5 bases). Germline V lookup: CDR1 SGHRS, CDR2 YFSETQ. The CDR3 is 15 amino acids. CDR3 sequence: CASSLRGLPNSPPHF. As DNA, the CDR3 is TGCGCCAGCAGCTTGAGGGGACTACCGAATTCACCCCCCCACTTT.

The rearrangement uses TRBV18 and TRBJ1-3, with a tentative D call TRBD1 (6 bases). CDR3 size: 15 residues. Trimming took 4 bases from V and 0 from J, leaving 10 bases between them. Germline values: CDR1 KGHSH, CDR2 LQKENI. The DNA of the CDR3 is TGTGCCAGCTCACTTCGGACAGTCTCTGGAAACACCATATATTTT. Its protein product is CASSLRTVSGNTIYF. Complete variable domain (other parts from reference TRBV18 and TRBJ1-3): NAGVMQNPRHLVRRRGQEARLRCSPMKGHSHVYWYRQLPEEGLKFMVYLQKENIIDESGMPKERFSAEFPKEGPSILRIQQVVRGDSAAYFCASSLRTVSGNTIYFGEGSWLTVV.

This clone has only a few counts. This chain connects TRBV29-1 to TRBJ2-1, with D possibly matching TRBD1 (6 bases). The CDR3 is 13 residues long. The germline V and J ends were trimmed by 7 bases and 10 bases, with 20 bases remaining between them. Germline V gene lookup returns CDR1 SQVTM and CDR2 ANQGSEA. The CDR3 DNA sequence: TGCAGCGGAACAGGACAGCGTTCCGGCGAGCAGTTCTTC. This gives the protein CSGTGQRSGEQFF.

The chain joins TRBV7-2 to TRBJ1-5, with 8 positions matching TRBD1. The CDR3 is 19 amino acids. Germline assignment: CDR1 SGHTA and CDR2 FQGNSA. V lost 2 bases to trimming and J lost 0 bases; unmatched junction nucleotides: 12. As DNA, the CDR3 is TGTGCCAGCAGCTTACGAGGGGCAGGGGGCGCGAATAGCAATCAGCCCCAGCATTTT. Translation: CASSLRGAGGANSNQPQHF.